Sequencing of this T cell receptor beta chain was carried out in a study of blood T cell repertoires in COVID-19. V lost 8 bases, J lost 7 bases, and 13 bases stayed unmatched. Per the germline V gene, CDR1 is MNHEY and CDR2 is SMNVEV (reference sequence). The length of the CDR3 is 15 residues. This table comes from immunoSEQ multiplex PCR, and its TCRdb copy is limited to in-frame clones, with some not included. The table lists roughly 300,000 clones, around nine tenths of them singletons, with around 1.1% in the top ten. The TCR originated in a young woman who had recovered from COVID-19. The sequencing sample was made of PBMCs or T cells enriched from blood (not recorded which). The chain employs TRBV27 and TRBJ2-5; 10 nucleotides align to TRBD2. The CDR3 here is CASRFATSGIGTQYF. CDR3 bases: TGTGCCAGCCGATTCGCCACTAGCGGGATAGGGACCCAGTACTTC.